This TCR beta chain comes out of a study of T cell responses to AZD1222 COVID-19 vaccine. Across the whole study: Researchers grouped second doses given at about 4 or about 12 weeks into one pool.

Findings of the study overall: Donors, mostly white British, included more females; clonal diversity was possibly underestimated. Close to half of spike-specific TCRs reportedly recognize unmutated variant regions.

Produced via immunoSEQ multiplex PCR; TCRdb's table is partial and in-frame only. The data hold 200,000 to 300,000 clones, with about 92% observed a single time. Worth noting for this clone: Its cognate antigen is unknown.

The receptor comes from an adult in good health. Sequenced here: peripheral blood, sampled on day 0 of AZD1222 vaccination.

Here the CDR3 DNA reads TGTGCCAGCAGTCCACAGGAGACCCAGTACTTC. Encoded protein: CASSPQETQYF. V is TRBV6-6 and J is TRBJ2-5; D is unresolved. The CDR3 is 11 amino acids. In germline, CDR1 is MNHNY, CDR2 SVGAGI (reference sequence). With 5 bases removed from V and 5 bases from J, the gap between germline ends came to 6 bases.